Included here is one TCR beta chain sequence, with context. Antigen: not known. Trimming left V 4 bases short and J 3 bases short, with 9 bases between. The CDR3 is 13 amino acids. Germline V gene lookup returns CDR1 KGHSH and CDR2 LQKENI. The sample comes from a study of T cell repertoires and HLA-DP antigens. Study observations and caveats: Against one allele, clones undetected before culture averaged approximately 36%; against the other, approximately 51%.

The PCR primers covered 54 TRBV and 13 TRBJ segments. The repertoire was sequenced with immunoSEQ multiplex PCR; TCRdb's copy has only in-frame clones and lacks some. The data contain roughly 110,000 clones, almost 95% of them singletons. The receptor comes from a young woman in good health and CMV-seronegative. The V gene is TRBV18, the J gene TRBJ1-1; possibly TRBD1 for D (5 bases). Sequenced: CD4+ T cells from PBMCs. Here the CDR3 DNA reads TGTGCCAGCTCACTGGGACGGGACACTGAAGCTTTCTTT. Translation: CASSLGRDTEAFF.